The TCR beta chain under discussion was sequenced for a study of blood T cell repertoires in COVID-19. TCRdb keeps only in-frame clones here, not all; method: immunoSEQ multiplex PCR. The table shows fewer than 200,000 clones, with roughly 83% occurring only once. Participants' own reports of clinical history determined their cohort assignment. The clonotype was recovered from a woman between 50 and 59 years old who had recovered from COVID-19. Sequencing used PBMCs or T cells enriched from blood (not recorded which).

The CDR3 here is CASSLLYYNEQFF. The CDR3 bases are TGTGCCAGCAGCTTACTCTACTACAATGAGCAGTTCTTC. The genes are TRBV7-2 and TRBJ2-1, with D uncertain. This CDR3 spans 13 amino acids. Trimming removed 2 bases from V and 3 bases from J, with 5 bases in between. Germline values: CDR1 SGHTA, CDR2 FQGNSA.